This T cell receptor beta chain originates from a study of shared T cell receptors in the human thymus (dated by TCRdb to about 2021). Background for the entire study: The study examined how the human thymus generates shared, self-reactive T-cell receptor alpha chains.

CDR1 SGHRS and CDR2 YFSETQ were looked up in the germline V gene. The CDR3 starts with the cysteine, ends with the phenylalanine, and has 14 residues. The DNA shown is the 42-base CDR3, in frame from base 1. V is cut by 3 bases and J by 6 bases, and the space between the germline ends is 13 bases. The table lists this clone with a count of one. Its antigen is not yet known. One base away there is no much larger clone; base qualities are not given. Library generation was performed with the immunoSEQ multiplex PCR assay. TCRdb provides this immuneACCESS table in a form limited to in-frame rearrangements. Some clones are lacking; in checked studies, under half of them reflect an unresolved V gene, and why the rest are absent is not known. The table for this sample lists 720,000 or so clones; 70% to 90% of them were counted only once. The top ten hold roughly 0.01% of the sample. The data were also submitted as part of a second study, on human thymus T cells. The second study's authors report: The donors were immunologically healthy infants in Finland who had open corrective cardiac surgery for congenital heart defects. Thymus tissue was obtained as surgical resects removed during corrective cardiac surgery. Usage of V and J gene segments appeared to be biased in both the thymic and the peripheral blood repertoires. According to the related research, thymic TCR repertoires were highly overlapping among unrelated individuals. The study described the TCR alpha and beta repertoires in eight or nine infant thymus samples and four matching peripheral blood samples. Donor ages ranging from roughly 6 to 250 days were recorded, and more than 5 male and two female infants were included in the cohort. Thymocytes were mechanically released from the tissue and were stored as pellets of 10-30 million cells at -70 degrees C. A QIAsymphony instrument was used to extract genomic DNA from frozen cell pellets. TCRB and TCRAD loci were amplified from a standardized quantity of quality-controlled genomic DNA using the immunoSEQ multiplex PCR assay. The amplicons covered the V(D)J region and were long enough to include the CDR3 and to identify the V and J genes. The commercial immunoSEQ service was used to sequence amplicons on an Illumina platform. Primer bias and sequencing errors were corrected as previously described, and TCRAD and TCRB definitions were based on the IMGT database. The repertoires were analysed using immunoSEQ Analyzer 3.0 and VDJTools for basic statistics, V/J segment usage, diversity estimates, rarefaction and pairwise overlap. To estimate diversity, the Chao1, ChaoE, Efron-Thisted, Shannon and inverse Simpson indices were applied, and diversity was also estimated on datasets down-sampled to the smallest sample. Repertoire overlap was determined by strict matching of CDR3 nucleotide sequence, V gene and J gene, and Jaccard-based multidimensional scaling clustering was applied. On average, thymus samples yielded 800,000 or so unique TCRB clonotypes, whereas blood samples yielded roughly 80,000.

The chain is encoded by TRBV5-1 joined to TRBJ2-1; D gene: possibly TRBD1, on 6 matching bases. The sequence came from a girl less than two years old with a congenital heart defect. Donor details come from another sample of the same person, matched by shared clones. Material for sequencing was thymocytes. The CDR3 corresponds to CASSSGGLGNEQFF. The nucleotide sequence is TGCGCCAGCAGCTCTGGGGGCCTCGGCAATGAGCAGTTCTTC.